Below, 9 T cell receptor beta chains from the same sample are listed, as sequenced in a study of blood T cells in healthy people across ages. The second PCR ran about 6 to 11 cycles with a sample-barcoded 5' primer and J-beta primers. A single record per CDR3 protein comes from TCRdb applying MiXCR to the 5' RACE reads. The table has over 550,000 distinct CDR3 sequences, approximately 30% seen once. The sample consisted of blood. The receptors come from a woman of 80 years or more in good health.

This clonotype was found a few times. The chain recombines TRBV3-1 with TRBJ1-1; D ambiguous. Trimming took 0 bases from V and 2 from J, leaving 7 bases between them. The CDR3 sequence is 14 residues long. Germline V gives CDR1 LGHDT, CDR2 YNNKEL (reference sequence). CDR3 residues: CASSQDTGNTEAFF. CDR3 DNA: TGTGCCAGCAGCCAAGATACGGGTAACACTGAAGCTTTCTTT.

The V gene is TRBV5-1, the J gene TRBJ1-1, with D unclear. This CDR3 region has 12 residues. The germline V gene has CDR1 SGHRS and CDR2 YFSETQ. Trimming took off 4 bases at V and 11 bases at J, with 15 bases between the two ends. The CDR3 sequence: CASSPSGVGAFF. The CDR3 nucleotides are TGCGCCAGCAGCCCCAGTGGGGTTGGCGCTTTCTTT.

Comment on this clonotype: Being one base from a much bigger clone, this may be a read error. The chain uses TRBV9 and TRBJ1-5, with D unresolved. Trimming stripped 0 bases from V and 6 bases from J, with 10 bases between. Germline V lookup: CDR1 SGDLS, CDR2 YYNGEE. The CDR3 is 14 residues long. The DNA for the CDR3 is TGTGCCAGCAGCGTAGACAACTCCAGTCAGCCCCAGCATTTT. Its protein is CASSVDNSSQPQHF.

This clonotype was seen repeatedly, ten times or more. This chain joins TRBV7-2 and TRBJ2-1; 14 bases are a match to TRBD2. The junction had 10 bases not matched to a gene; V was cut back by 5 bases and J by 1 base. The length of the CDR3 is 19 residues. In germline, CDR1 is SGHTA, CDR2 FQGNSA. This chain's CDR3 is CASSRRLAGGPRSYNEQFF. The DNA for the CDR3 is TGTGCCAGCAGCCGTAGACTAGCGGGGGGGCCTAGGTCCTACAATGAGCAGTTCTTC. The whole variable domain, filled in from reference TRBV7-2 and TRBJ2-1, reads GAGVSQSPSNKVTEKGKDVELRCDPISGHTALYWYRQSLGQGLEFLIYFQGNSAPDKSGLPSDRFSAERTGGSVSTLTIQRTQQEDSAVYLCASSRRLAGGPRSYNEQFFGPGTRLTVL.

This clonotype has only a few counts. V is TRBV30 and J is TRBJ1-2, with D possibly being TRBD1 (5 bases). Per the germline V gene, CDR1 is GTSNPN and CDR2 is SVGIG (reference sequence). CDR3 length: 13 amino acids. The V end lost 0 bases, the J end lost 4 bases, and 9 bases lay between the germline ends. The CDR3 DNA reads TGTGCCTGGAGTGTGGGGCAGCCCTATGGCTACACCTTC. It codes for CAWSVGQPYGYTF. Complete variable domain (other parts from reference TRBV30 and TRBJ1-2): SQTIHQWPATLVQPVGSPLSLECTVEGTSNPNLYWYRQAAGRGLQLLFYSVGIGQISSEVPQNLSASRPQDRQFILSSKKLLLSDSGFYLCAWSVGQPYGYTFGSGTRLTVV.

This clonotype was counted only a few times. With a much larger clone just one base away, this may be a read error. The V and J genes are TRBV5-1 and TRBJ2-1; 8 nucleotides align to TRBD2. Matching the DNA end better, TRBJ2-7 makes the J call doubtful. Germline V lookup: CDR1 SGHRS, CDR2 YFSETQ. The CDR3 runs 18 residues. The DNA of the CDR3 is TGCGCCAGCAGCTTCGTTGCGGGGGGAAACCCGGACTACAATGAGCAGTACTTC. The encoded protein is CASSFVAGGNPDYNEQYF.

V and J are TRBV19 and TRBJ1-5, with D unresolved. The CDR3 consists of 13 residues. Germline values: CDR1 LNHDA, CDR2 SQIVND (reference sequence). The V gene lost 1 base and the J gene lost 5 bases, with 6 bases spanning the gap. The CDR3 DNA is TGTGCCAGTAGTATAGGGTTGGATCAGCCCCAGCATTTT. It translates to CASSIGLDQPQHF.

This chain uses TRBV28 with TRBJ1-2; D is unclear. Trimming removed 4 bases at V and 6 bases at J, with 12 bases between. This CDR3 has 13 residues. The germline gives CDR1 MDHEN, CDR2 SYDVKM. For the CDR3, the DNA is TGTGCCAGCAGTTACTTACAAGGGAATGGCTACACCTTC. Translated: CASSYLQGNGYTF.

Many counts were recorded for this clonotype. The genes are TRBV7-2 and TRBJ2-3; D not certain. Germline loops: CDR1 SGHTA, CDR2 FQGNSA. Deletions cut 3 bases from V and 3 bases from J, with 4 bases between. This CDR3 is built from 12 residues. The CDR3 loop is CASSFITDTQYF. DNA of the CDR3: TGTGCCAGCAGCTTTATAACAGATACGCAGTATTTT.